This T cell receptor beta chain was identified during a study of OX40 agonist ivuxolimab in advanced cancers. For the study at large: Patients received ivuxolimab, an intravenous treatment, every 2 weeks at 0.01 to 10 mg/kg. Three patients, one with hepatocellular carcinoma and two with cutaneous melanoma, responded partially.

Of note for this clone: Its antigen is not known.

This table comes from immunoSEQ multiplex PCR, and its TCRdb copy is limited to in-frame clones, with some not included. In the table there are under 75,000 clones, about 89% of which are singletons. The CDR3 extends over 14 amino acids. Looked up from germline, CDR1 is SGHTA and CDR2 is FQGTGA. Between the trimmed V and J ends, which lost 5 bases and 0 bases, there was a span of 9 bases. Study-level findings and limits: Relatively little clonal expansion, among the lowest observed, appeared in partial responders at 0.1-3.0 mg/kg. In general, CD8+ T cells held more expanded clones than CD4+ did, on average.

The source of this sequence is an adult with an advanced solid tumor such as melanoma, head and neck, liver or kidney cancer. The chain joins TRBV7-3 to TRBJ2-3, with D possibly being TRBD2 (6 bases). Specimen: CD4+ or CD8+ T cells sorted from blood, collected in a trial of the OX40 agonist ivuxolimab. The CDR3 region is CASSPGLSTDTQYF. As DNA, the CDR3 is TGTGCCAGCAGCCCGGGACTCAGCACAGATACGCAGTATTTT.